This TCR beta chain is from a study of PD-1 blockade in classical Hodgkin lymphoma. Study conclusions and caveats: Anyone who began nivolumab under 1 year after ASCT was excluded. Baseline diversity was lower in partial responders and progressors than complete responders.

The protocol was immunoSEQ multiplex PCR, while the TCRdb copy is restricted to in-frame clones and leaves out a portion. The profile covers approximately 30,000 clones, with around 78% appearing a single time and 20% to 25% taken by the ten largest. The germline V gene encodes CDR1 LNHDA and CDR2 SQIVND (reference sequence). V was clipped by 3 bases and J by 6 bases; unmatched bases: 7. The CDR3 length is 15 residues. This clone was observed once. What it binds is not known. The patients all showed relapse after autologous stem cell transplantation, while their brentuximab vedotin exposure varied. Best response was recorded as complete response, partial response or progressive disease.

The receptor was isolated from a human donor with classical Hodgkin lymphoma. The chain joins TRBV19 to TRBJ2-1; 8 bases match TRBD2. The sequencing here drew on peripheral blood mononuclear cells (PBMCs), taken before the second cycle of nivolumab. CDR3 DNA sequence: TGTGCCAGTAGTATTGGGACTAGTGGCGGCAATGAGCAGTTCTTC. This codes for CASSIGTSGGNEQFF.